Below, 16 T cell receptor beta chains from the same sample are listed, as sequenced in a study of vaccination and CD4 T cells after COVID-19. Cultured CD4+ T-cell DNA underwent Oncomine TCR Beta short-read sequencing. TCRdb re-analysed the PCR reads in MiXCR, keeping a single row per CDR3 protein. The sample includes fewer than 30,000 distinct CDR3 sequences, 40% to 55% of them seen just once. No antigen is known for these receptors. As for treatment: roughly ten-day PBMC culture with coronavirus spike peptide pools or control peptides (ViraFEST assay). Sequenced here: CD4+ T cells from blood, cultured in vitro, sampled before SARS-CoV-2 vaccination. The receptors here all came from a human donor who received a COVID-19 vaccine.

J is TRBJ1-1 and V is TRBV11-3; 7 nucleotides match TRBD1. V gave up 2 bases and J gave up 1 base; unmatched junction bases: 7. The germline V gene encodes CDR1 SGHNT and CDR2 YENEEA. The CDR3 is made up of 16 amino acids. CDR3 DNA: TGTGCCAGCAGCTTACAGGGGGAGGGCTCGAACACTGAAGCTTTCTTT. It is translated as CASSLQGEGSNTEAFF.

The V gene is TRBV21-1, the J gene TRBJ2-7; the D call of TRBD1 is as the table states it, not checked on the DNA. TRBV21-1 represents a pseudogene. This CDR3 has 16 amino acids. As DNA, the CDR3 is TGTGCCAGCAGCAAAGCAAACGGGGGAAACTCCTACGAGCAGTACTTC. Its protein product is CASSKANGGNSYEQYF.

The rearrangement joins TRBV9 to TRBJ1-2; the match to TRBD1 covers 8 bases. From germline, CDR1 is SGDLS and CDR2 YYNGEE. J gave up 7 bases and V 0 bases, and 2 bases lay outside the gene matches. CDR3 length: 13 amino acids. The CDR3 region has the DNA TGTGCCAGCAGCGTAGGACAGGGGAGTGGCTACACCTTC. The encoded protein is CASSVGQGSGYTF.

Only a few counts were recorded for this clonotype. J is TRBJ1-5 and V is TRBV19; D is undetermined. The CDR3 consists of 14 residues. Per the germline V gene, CDR1 is LNHDA and CDR2 is SQIVND (reference sequence). The germline V and J ends were trimmed by 3 bases and 1 base, with 7 bases remaining between them. The CDR3 DNA is TGTGCCAGTAGTATGCGTGAGAGCAATCAGCCCCAGCATTTT. Its protein is CASSMRESNQPQHF. Drawing the rest from reference TRBV19 and TRBJ1-5, the complete variable domain is DGGITQSPKYLFRKEGQNVTLSCEQNLNHDAMYWYRQDPGQGLRLIYYSQIVNDFQKGDIAEGYSVSREKKESFPLTVTSAQKNPTAFYLCASSMRESNQPQHFGDGTRLSIL.

The chain employs TRBV12-3 or TRBV12-4 and TRBJ2-5, with 12 bases matching TRBD2. V gave up 3 bases and J gave up 4 bases; unmatched junction bases: 6. CDR3 size: 16 residues. In DNA, the CDR3 is TGTGCCAGCAGTTTTGCTAGCGGGGGGGTCGGAGAGACCCAGTACTTC. Translation gives CASSFASGGVGETQYF.

This rearrangement joins TRBV29-1 to TRBJ2-2, with D perhaps being TRBD1 or TRBD2 (5 bases each). CDR1 is SQVTM and CDR2 is ANQGSEA in the germline V gene. V shed 7 bases and J shed 1 base, with 13 bases lying between them. This CDR3 is built from 14 residues. The CDR3 loop is CSGGTGWNTGELFF. DNA for the CDR3: TGCAGCGGGGGGACGGGCTGGAACACCGGGGAGCTGTTTTTT.

V gene TRBV15 combines with J gene TRBJ1-5; no firm D call. In germline, CDR1 is LNHNV, CDR2 YYDKDF (reference sequence). This CDR3 has 15 residues. Trimming shortened V by 0 bases and J by 2 bases, and 8 bases separated the two germline ends. Written as DNA, the CDR3 is TGTGCCACCAGCAGAGAAGGAGGAGGCAATCAGCCCCAGCATTTT. It translates to CATSREGGGNQPQHF.

The chain recombines TRBV11-3 with TRBJ1-2; D unresolved. CDR3 length: 12 amino acids. Germline V CDR1 and CDR2: SGHNT, YENEEA. Trimming removed 4 bases from V and 6 bases from J, with 9 bases in between. This CDR3 is CASSSKWDGYTF. Written as DNA, the CDR3 is TGTGCCAGCAGCTCAAAGTGGGATGGCTACACCTTC.

The count of this clonotype is one. The gene calls are TRBV7-2 and TRBJ1-4; D not certain. The CDR3 extends over 14 amino acids. The germline gives CDR1 SGHTA, CDR2 FQGNSA. Trimming shortened V by 4 bases and J by 7 bases, and 13 bases separated the two germline ends. CDR3 protein: CASSSQALGEKLFF. The CDR3 bases are TGTGCCAGCAGCTCCCAGGCCTTGGGTGAAAAACTGTTTTTT.

This clonotype is medium-sized by share. The chain couples TRBV20-1 to TRBJ1-1; D is possibly TRBD1 (6 bases). Germline CDR1 DFQATT, CDR2 SNEGSKA (reference sequence). Between the trimmed V and J ends, which lost 0 bases and 0 bases, there was a span of 8 bases. The CDR3 length is 14 residues. The CDR3 reads CSARDWTVNTEAFF. As DNA, the CDR3 is TGCAGTGCTAGAGATTGGACAGTGAACACTGAAGCTTTCTTT.

This chain connects TRBV5-1 to TRBJ1-1, with D uncertain. Deletions cut 4 bases from V and 1 base from J, with 14 bases between. CDR1 and CDR2 (germline): SGHRS, YFSETQ. The CDR3 contains 15 residues. As DNA, the CDR3 is TGCGCCAGCAGCCGTTGGACGGGAGGGAACACTGAAGCTTTCTTT. Translation gives CASSRWTGGNTEAFF.

The count of this clonotype is one. The J gene is TRBJ1-5, the V gene TRBV27; possible D gene TRBD1, 5 bases. CDR1 and CDR2 from the germline V gene are MNHEY and SMNVEV (reference sequence). The CDR3 loop spans 14 amino acids. Trimming removed 2 bases from V and 6 bases from J, with 11 bases in between. The CDR3 protein is CASSLQGSGQPQHF. CDR3 sequence (DNA): TGTGCCAGCAGTTTACAGGGATCTGGTCAGCCCCAGCATTTT.

The J gene is TRBJ2-2, the V gene TRBV6-5, with 14 bases lining up with TRBD2. The CDR3 loop spans 17 amino acids. Germline V CDR1 and CDR2: MNHEY, SVGAGI. With 4 bases clipped from V and 1 base from J, the junction kept 2 bases outside the gene matches. CDR3 region: CASSLTSGGGNTGELFF. CDR3 bases: TGTGCCAGCAGTTTGACTAGCGGGGGGGGGAACACCGGGGAGCTGTTTTTT.

The CDR3 spells CATSQDLTGVLNEQFF. In DNA form, the CDR3 reads TGTGCCACCAGCCAAGACCTGACAGGGGTACTGAATGAGCAGTTCTTC. This sequence joins TRBV15 and TRBJ2-1; TRBD1 matches 8 bases. The trim removed 5 bases at V and 7 bases at J, leaving 13 bases unmatched. Germline V gives CDR1 LNHNV, CDR2 YYDKDF (reference sequence). CDR3 length: 16 amino acids. The full variable domain, in which reference TRBV15 and TRBJ2-1 provide the parts outside the CDR3, is DAMVIQNPRYQVTQFGKPVTLSCSQTLNHNVMYWYQQKSSQAPKLLFHYYDKDFNNEADTPDNFQSRRPNTSFCFLDIRSPGLGDTAMYLCATSQDLTGVLNEQFFGPGTRLTVL.

This clonotype has a handful of counts. The chain combines TRBV12-3 or TRBV12-4 with TRBJ1-6; TRBD1 aligns across 8 bases. V dropped 6 bases and J dropped 0; count of bases not matched to a gene: 4. CDR3 length equals 16 residues. CDR3 residues: CASRPDRDSYNSPLHF. For the CDR3, the DNA is TGTGCCAGCAGACCGGACAGGGACTCCTATAATTCACCCCTCCACTTT.

This clonotype was detected a few times. The chain carries TRBV6-2 or TRBV6-3 and TRBJ1-5, with D unclear. The V end lost 4 bases, the J end lost 6 bases, and 7 bases lay between the germline ends. CDR1 is MNHEY and CDR2 is SVGEGT in the germline V gene. This CDR3 contains 12 residues. For the CDR3, the DNA is TGTGCCAGCAGTTCCCTTTTTCAGCCCCAGCATTTT. It specifies CASSSLFQPQHF.